This T cell receptor (beta chain) was profiled in a study of tumor-infiltrating lymphocytes in primary liver carcinoma. Study-level information: Regardless of tissue type, samples showed similar yields of roughly 3.5 to 7.13 million productive TCRbeta reads.

Of note for this clonotype: One end of the junction does not line up with germline, which may come from a read error.

CDR1 is SGHDT and CDR2 is YYEEEE in the germline V gene. The CDR3 spans 15 residues. Starting material of about 480 ng total RNA yielded TCR beta cDNA via a constant-region primer. It was through three nested multiplex PCR rounds of slightly modified ARM-PCR that TCR beta libraries arose. It was with TRBV1-TRBV30 forward primers and a C-beta reverse primer that the first two PCR rounds were run, at about 10 cycles each. From the multiplex PCR reads, TCRdb called clonotypes with MiXCR, one entry per CDR3 protein. The sample has approximately 330,000 distinct CDR3 sequences, roughly 61% seen once. Researchers drew blood RNA from unsorted whole blood and extracted germline DNA as well.

The rearrangement joins TRBV5-6 to TRBJ2-7; a possible D gene is TRBD2 (5 bases). Specimen: peripheral blood. This TCR was recovered from a man aged 35-49 years with primary liver carcinoma and hepatitis B virus infection. The CDR3 reads CVSSSLGVGSYEQYF. The CDR3, as DNA: TGTGTCAGCAGCTCCCTCGGGGTAGGCTCCTACGAGCAGTACTTC.